The 8 T cell receptor beta chains in this list originate from one sample, sequenced in a study of cytomegalovirus exposure and HLA in healthy donors. Primers for the PCR totalled 60 Vbeta and 13 Jbeta. Repertoires were generated with immunoSEQ multiplex PCR, while TCRdb's copy carries only in-frame clones and drops some. The sample contains 130,000 to 150,000 clones, roughly 80% of which appear only once. Input material: PBMCs. The receptors derive from a woman between 40 and 50 years old in good health and CMV-seropositive.

The rearrangement joins TRBV6-1 to TRBJ2-5, with 9 bases matching TRBD1. The CDR3 sequence is 13 residues long. Germline assignment: CDR1 MNHNS and CDR2 SASEGT. Trimming took 5 bases from V and 3 from J; bases not matched to a gene: 1. CDR3 bases: TGTGCCAGCAGTCGGGACAGGGAAGAGACCCAGTACTTC. Encoded protein: CASSRDREETQYF.

The DNA of the CDR3 is TGTGCCAGCAGCCCCCGGGACAGAGATCAGCCCCAGCATTTT. As protein: CASSPRDRDQPQHF. This chain joins TRBV27 and TRBJ1-5, with 7 bases that match TRBD1. CDR1 MNHEY and CDR2 SMNVEV come from the germline V gene (reference sequence). The CDR3 length is 14 residues. After removal of 6 bases from V and 5 bases from J, the junction contained 7 bases not matched to a gene.

This chain connects TRBV7-7 to TRBJ2-1; 10 nucleotides match TRBD1. CDR1 and CDR2 (germline): SSHAT, FNYEAQ (reference sequence). The CDR3 loop spans 16 amino acids. V trimming: 2 bases; J trimming: 9 bases; junction bases outside the gene matches: 10. CDR3 DNA sequence: TGTGCCAGCAGCTTACTCCCCGGACAGGGGGTCGGTGAGCAGTTCTTC. Its translation is CASSLLPGQGVGEQFF. Supplemented by reference TRBV7-7 and TRBJ2-1, the full variable domain reads GAGVSQSPRYKVTKRGQDVTLRCDPISSHATLYWYQQALGQGPEFLTYFNYEAQPDKSGLPSDRFSAERPEGSISTLTIQRTEQRDSAMYRCASSLLPGQGVGEQFFGPGTRLTVL.

This rearrangement joins TRBV7-9 to TRBJ2-3; D might be TRBD1 (5 bases). The V end lost 7 bases, the J end lost 2 bases, and 10 bases lay between the germline ends. Germline CDR1 is SEHNR and CDR2 is FQNEAQ (reference sequence). This CDR3 is 13 amino acids long. The CDR3 protein is CASTQTDTDTQYF. The CDR3 DNA follows: TGTGCCAGCACCCAGACAGACACAGATACGCAGTATTTT. Together with reference TRBV7-9 and TRBJ2-3, the CDR3 gives the full variable domain: DTGVSQNPRHKITKRGQNVTFRCDPISEHNRLYWYRQTLGQGPEFLTYFQNEAQLEKSRLLSDRFSAERPKGSFSTLEIQRTEQGDSAMYLCASTQTDTDTQYFGPGTRLTVL.

This clone was observed a single time. The chain is built from TRBV6-5 and TRBJ1-2; D is possibly TRBD1 (5 bases). This CDR3 has 13 residues. With 5 bases removed from V and 5 bases from J, the gap between germline ends came to 12 bases. CDR1 and CDR2 (germline): MNHEY, SVGAGI. CDR3 DNA: TGTGCCAGCAGTAAGGGGCAGGGTTATGGCTACACCTTC. Translating it yields CASSKGQGYGYTF.

The chain combines TRBV7-8 with TRBJ2-7, with 11 bases identical to TRBD1. The CDR3 sequence is 16 residues long. V shed 0 bases and J 3 bases; nucleotides not matched to a gene: 4. Per germline, CDR1 SGHVS and CDR2 FQNEAQ. The CDR3 DNA reads TGTGCCAGCAGCTTAGCGGCAGGGACAGGGGGCTACGAGCAGTACTTC. This encodes CASSLAAGTGGYEQYF.

V and J are TRBV18 and TRBJ2-1, with D possibly being TRBD1 (5 bases). This CDR3 region has 14 residues. Germline V gene data show CDR1 as KGHSH and CDR2 as LQKENI. The V and J ends lost 3 bases and 5 bases respectively, with 11 bases between them. The CDR3, as DNA: TGTGCCAGCTCACCGGTAGTAGGGGACAATGAGCAGTTCTTC. Protein: CASSPVVGDNEQFF.

V gene TRBV6-1 combines with J gene TRBJ2-7; TRBD2 matches 11 bases. CDR1 is MNHNS and CDR2 is SASEGT in the germline V gene. The CDR3 spans 15 residues. V shed 8 bases and J 2 bases; nucleotides not matched to a gene: 8. The CDR3 spells CASSEGTSGPYEQYF. The CDR3 DNA reads TGTGCCAGCTCCGAGGGGACTAGCGGACCCTACGAGCAGTACTTC.